This T cell receptor (beta chain) was documented in a study of CD8+ T cells in alopecia areata (dated by TCRdb to 2016 to 2019). Turning to the overall study: Skin from C3H/HeJ donors with spontaneous alopecia (about 6-13 months old) was grafted onto female C3H/HeJ recipients that were roughly 7-11 weeks old. The study used high-throughput TCRbeta sequencing to examine T cell clonal expansion in alopecia areata, in both the C3H/HeJ mouse model and human patients. Scalp tissue and sorted CD4+ and CD8+ peripheral blood T cells from patchy and totalis/universalis alopecia areata patients and from healthy controls were covered by human TCRbeta sequencing. Scalp clonality was compared among normal scalp (n=4), patchy alopecia areata scalp (n=8), and alopecia totalis/universalis scalp (n=8). RNA came from the PAXgene miRNA kit for fixed scalp, the miRNeasy kit for PBMCs, and the RNeasy kit for mouse skin. immunoSEQ multiplex PCR using 35 Vbeta forward primers and 13 Jbeta reverse primers was used to amplify TCRbeta CDR3 regions. What the authors observed across the whole study: Compared with normal scalp, lesional scalp, particularly in alopecia totalis/universalis, had higher clonality and more expanded CD8+ clones, which suggests antigenic drive. Compared with mice, TCR sequences shared between patients were less clear, possibly partly because of HLA diversity across the patient population. Unlike mouse skin, which is dominated by gammadelta T cells, normal human skin has resident alphabeta T cells that are also sequenced, and this complicates analysis of the scalp TCR repertoire.

The receptor library was made with the immunoSEQ multiplex PCR assay. RNA was extracted from all samples and reverse transcribed into cDNA as template for TCR sequencing. First-strand cDNA was synthesized with SuperScript III using a 2:1 mix of oligo-dT and random hexamers. Amplification bias was assessed with a synthetic immune receptor repertoire, and residual bias was removed computationally. Sequencing of the libraries was done on Illumina HiSeq using 60 bp reads that spanned the CDR3 and were read from J toward V. Per the authors' processing: After raw reads were preprocessed to remove errors, the CDR3 was defined following IMGT conventions as running from the conserved cysteine to phenylalanine. Clonality was calculated as 1 minus Shannon entropy normalized by log2 of the number of productive unique TCRs. Whether scalp clones were CD4 or CD8 was inferred by matching scalp TCRbeta sequences against CD4 and CD8 repertoires sorted from blood. TCRdb took this table from immuneACCESS and kept in-frame rearrangements with V and J called. Such tables lack part of the clones; where checked against another copy, unresolved V genes explain under half of the gap, and the rest is unexplained. The V and J calls and the clone size are those of that table, but D and trimming were determined from the DNA. The sample records about 300,000 clones, none occurring a single time. Approximately 1.2% of the sample is taken by the ten largest.

Cells from pooled mouse cutaneous lymph nodes were stained for CD4, CD8alpha, NKG2D, NKG2ACE and other markers and then sorted on a BD Influx. This clone was counted between two and nine times. The clone's antigen remains unknown. In this record, gene identifiers and germline sequences come from the mouse. The source is a C3H/HeJ mouse with alopecia areata. Regarding MHC type, mice of this strain are H2-k. Input material: CD4+ T cells sorted from a lymph node.

The CDR3 has the sequence CASSHREGGPNSDYTF. The sequenced part of the CDR3 DNA is TGTGCCAGCAGTCACAGGGAGGGAGGCCCAAACTCC. This chain joins TRBV13-1 to TRBJ1-2, with TRBD1 perhaps the D gene, on 6 matching bases. The read comes to an end 4 residues before the CDR3 does, leaving the germline J gene to fill in the end. The cysteine opens and the phenylalanine closes a CDR3 of 16 amino acids. Of the CDR3's DNA, 36 bases were read; they are in frame from base 1. V and J lose 4 bases and 0 bases, and a span of 16 bases separates them. Sequences NSHNY (CDR1) and SYGAGN (CDR2) are obtained from the germline V gene.